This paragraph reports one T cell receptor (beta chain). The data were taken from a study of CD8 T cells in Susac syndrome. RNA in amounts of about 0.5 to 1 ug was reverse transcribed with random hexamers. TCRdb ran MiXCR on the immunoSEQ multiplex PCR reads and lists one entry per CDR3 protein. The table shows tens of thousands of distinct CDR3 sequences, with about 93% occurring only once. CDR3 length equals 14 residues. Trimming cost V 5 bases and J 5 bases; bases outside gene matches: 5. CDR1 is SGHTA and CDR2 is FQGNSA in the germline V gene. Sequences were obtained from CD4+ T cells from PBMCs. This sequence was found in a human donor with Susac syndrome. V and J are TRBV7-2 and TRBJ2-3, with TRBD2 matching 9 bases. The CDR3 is CASSPGLALDTQYF. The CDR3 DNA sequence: TGTGCCAGCAGCCCGGGACTAGCCTTAGATACGCAGTATTTT.